This T cell receptor beta chain was obtained from a study of blood T cell repertoires in COVID-19. Overall study: In each case, the material was cDNA or gDNA derived from T cells, B-cell-depleted T cells, or PBMCs.

The V gene's germline CDR1 is MDHEN and CDR2 SYDVKM. The V and J ends lost 3 bases and 11 bases, in that order; junction bases with no gene match: 13. CDR3 length equals 15 residues. In assigning cohorts, the study relied on participant-reported clinical history. In the original processing: Amplification of reference gene primers provided the estimated nucleated cell counts. The repertoire was sequenced with immunoSEQ multiplex PCR; TCRdb's copy has only in-frame clones and lacks some. Clonal size and the V and J genes are those of that table, whereas D and trimming came from the DNA. The table lists approximately 300,000 clones, about 85% of them singletons.

This chain joins TRBV28 and TRBJ1-1; 9 nucleotides line up with TRBD1. The TCR comes from a woman in her 30s who had been exposed to COVID-19. Sequences were obtained from PBMCs or T cells enriched from blood (not recorded which). CDR3 in DNA: TGTGCCAGCAGTTTGTCCCGGACAGGGGAGTTGAGGGCTTTCTTT. Encoded protein: CASSLSRTGELRAFF.